Following are 12 T cell receptor beta chains from one sample sequenced in a study of control samples from healthy donors and cancer patients. Sequencing was performed with immunoSEQ multiplex PCR; in TCRdb, only in-frame clones are kept and a portion is missing. This sample has some 140,000 clones; 85% to 95% occur once, and the top ten carry approximately 6%. Sequenced: blood. These receptors originate from a man aged 40-55 years in good health.

In DNA form, the CDR3 reads TGCGCCAGCAGCCATGGGACGATTGCCTACGAGCAGTACTTC. Translation gives CASSHGTIAYEQYF. The V call is TRBV4-1, the J call TRBJ2-7; D tentatively fits TRBD1 or TRBD2 (5 bases each). Germline V CDR1 and CDR2: MGHRA, YSYEKL. V dropped 3 bases and J dropped 2 bases, with 11 bases sitting between them. CDR3 length: 14 residues.

V gene TRBV6-2 or TRBV6-3 combines with J gene TRBJ1-2; D is unresolved. The CDR3 runs 13 residues. Per germline, CDR1 MNHEY and CDR2 SVGEGT. Trimming removed 6 bases at V and 4 bases at J, with 12 bases between. CDR3 amino acids: CASSLDTLYGYTF. The CDR3 DNA reads as TGTGCCAGCAGCTTAGACACCCTCTATGGCTACACCTTC.

There are a few counts of this clone. This chain links TRBV19 with TRBJ2-1; 12 bases agree with TRBD2. Germline CDR1 LNHDA, CDR2 SQIVND (reference sequence). The CDR3 totals 16 residues. With 9 bases clipped from V and 4 bases from J, the junction kept 10 bases outside the gene matches. In DNA, the CDR3 is TGTGCCAGCAGAGACTCTAGCGGGGGGGTGTACAATGAGCAGTTCTTC. This encodes CASRDSSGGVYNEQFF.

The chain carries TRBV5-4 and TRBJ1-2; D might be TRBD1 (6 bases). CDR1 and CDR2 (germline): SGHNT, YYREEE (reference sequence). CDR3 length: 13 amino acids. V gave up 3 bases and J gave up 5 bases, with 11 bases separating them. The CDR3 nucleotides are TGTGCCAGCAGCTCGGGGGCAGGGTATGGCTACACCTTC. It is translated as CASSSGAGYGYTF.

The chain uses TRBV27 and TRBJ1-1; tentative D call: TRBD1 (5 bases). This CDR3 has 14 residues. The ends were cut back, 6 bases at V and 0 bases at J, with 11 bases in the middle. Germline V gene sequence: CDR1 MNHEY, CDR2 SMNVEV (reference sequence). CDR3 DNA sequence: TGTGCCAGCAGCAAAGACAGATTGAACACTGAAGCTTTCTTT. Encoded protein: CASSKDRLNTEAFF.

This chain connects TRBV6-5 to TRBJ1-1; D is unresolved. The length of the CDR3 is 14 residues. Trimming stripped 5 bases from V and 1 base from J, with 11 bases between. Germline V CDR1 and CDR2: MNHEY, SVGAGI. The CDR3 loop is CASSPLVENTEAFF. Written as DNA, the CDR3 is TGTGCCAGCAGTCCCCTGGTGGAGAACACTGAAGCTTTCTTT.

The chain uses TRBV11-2 and TRBJ2-7; possibly TRBD1 for D (6 bases). The CDR3 sequence is 15 residues long. CDR1 and CDR2 from the germline V gene are SGHAT and FQNNGV. The V end was cut by 4 bases, the J end by 2 bases, with 15 bases between. The CDR3 DNA reads TGTGCCAGCAGCTACTCCGGGACATCCACCTACGAGCAGTACTTC. Protein: CASSYSGTSTYEQYF.

This chain links TRBV30 with TRBJ2-3; TRBD1 is a possible D gene (5 bases). The CDR3 length is 16 residues. V was clipped by 1 base and J by 2 bases, with 16 bases between them. Germline CDR1 reads GTSNPN; CDR2 reads SVGIG (reference sequence). The CDR3 sequence is CAWSEGQSGPTDTQYF. CDR3 DNA: TGTGCCTGGAGTGAAGGACAATCAGGGCCCACAGATACGCAGTATTTT.

The CDR3 region has the DNA TGTGCCAGCAGTGCCAGGGACAGGGAGACGTCTCAGCCCCAGCATTTT. Translated, it gives CASSARDRETSQPQHF. V usage is TRBV28 and J usage is TRBJ1-5; 9 positions agree with TRBD1. V shed 5 bases, J shed 6 bases, and the junction held 11 bases outside the gene matches. CDR1 is MDHEN and CDR2 is SYDVKM in the germline V gene. The CDR3 is 16 amino acids.

The rearrangement links TRBV11-2 to TRBJ2-7, with D tentatively TRBD2 (5 bases). Germline-derived CDR1 and CDR2 are SGHAT and FQNNGV. CDR3 length equals 13 residues. V was clipped by 1 base and J by 1 base, with 5 bases between them. CDR3 in amino acids: CASSLGESYEQYF. CDR3 nucleotide sequence: TGTGCCAGCAGCTTAGGGGAGTCCTACGAGCAGTACTTC.

The chain combines TRBV11-2 with TRBJ1-1, with 8 bases identical to TRBD1. The germline CDR1 and CDR2 sequences are SGHAT and FQNNGV. The CDR3 totals 15 residues. V lost 5 bases and J lost 1; bases outside the gene matches: 6. This CDR3 is CASSLTGATNTEAFF. Written as DNA, the CDR3 is TGTGCCAGCAGCCTGACAGGGGCCACGAACACTGAAGCTTTCTTT.

The chain has TRBV2 and TRBJ1-2; TRBD1 is a possible D gene (5 bases). Germline V gene lookup returns CDR1 SNHLY and CDR2 FYNNEI. Trimming removed 3 bases at V and 8 bases at J, with 10 bases between. This CDR3 is built from 12 residues. For the CDR3, the DNA is TGTGCCAGCAGTGAGGGGCCTTGGGGCTACACCTTC. As protein: CASSEGPWGYTF.